This T cell receptor beta chain originates from a study of tumor-infiltrating lymphocytes in primary liver carcinoma. Study-wide results and limits: Roughly 8-24% of top clones, and no more, occurred in all five tumor regions. Tumors reached a significantly greater top-250-clone fraction than blood did (p = 0.039).

This clonotype has ten or more counts. Its antigen is unknown. Co-extracted RNA and DNA came from roughly 21-30 mg of unsorted bulk tissue. Chronic HBV infection was present, with no prior treatment. This CDR3 is 11 amino acids long. Germline lookup yields CDR1 SNHLY and CDR2 FYNNEI. Trimming removed 5 bases from V and 6 bases from J, with 4 bases in between. From 400 to 550 ng total RNA, TCR beta cDNA was generated with a primer in the constant region. Investigators got TCR beta libraries out of three nested multiplex PCR rounds, done with slightly modified ARM-PCR. The first two PCR rounds used TRBV1-TRBV30 primers with a Cbeta primer, around 10 cycles each. In TCRdb, the multiplex PCR reads were re-called with MiXCR into one record per CDR3 protein. This table holds tens of thousands of distinct CDR3 sequences, roughly 80% found once.

The receptor comes from a man aged 40-49 years with primary liver carcinoma and hepatitis B virus infection. The sample consisted of liver tumor tissue from sampling region 5. Noted subset: tumor region T5, tumor centre. This sequence joins TRBV2 and TRBJ2-2; no clear D. CDR3 in DNA: TGTGCCAGCAGTTTTTCCGGGGAGCTGTTTTTT. It translates to CASSFSGELFF.